A single sample gave rise to the 5 T cell receptor beta chains below, sequenced in a study of identical twins. One entry per CDR3 protein, called by TCRdb with MiXCR from the 5' RACE reads. The sample contains about 530,000 distinct CDR3 sequences, 15% of which appear only once. The same data also went into a second study, on yellow fever vaccine responses in identical twins.

Source material: CD4+ T cells sorted from blood. The source is a woman between 18 and 30 years old in good health.

There are a few counts of this clonotype. The J gene is TRBJ2-7, the V gene TRBV6-5; D could derive from TRBD1 or TRBD2 (7 bases each). Germline CDR1 is MNHEY and CDR2 is SVGAGI. Trimming pared 6 bases from V and 5 bases from J, leaving 23 bases between. There are 16 residues in the CDR3. CDR3 nucleotides: TGTGCCAGCAGCTACAAGGGGGCGGGAGTGGTAGACGAGCAGTACTTC. Translated, it gives CASSYKGAGVVDEQYF.

The chain combines TRBV5-6 with TRBJ2-3; 7 bases match TRBD2. Per germline, CDR1 SGHDT and CDR2 YYEEEE. The V and J ends lost 0 bases and 2 bases, in that order; junction bases with no gene match: 9. The CDR3 is 17 amino acids. CDR3 DNA: TGTGCCAGCAGCTTGGCCCTGGCTAGCGGTCTCACAGATACGCAGTATTTT. It specifies CASSLALASGLTDTQYF.

The table lists this clonotype with a few counts. The rearrangement joins TRBV5-1 to TRBJ2-5, with 8 bases identical to TRBD1. This CDR3 region has 15 residues. Per germline, CDR1 SGHRS and CDR2 YFSETQ. The V segment lost 4 bases and the J segment 5 bases; nucleotides outside the gene matches: 10. As DNA, the CDR3 is TGCGCCAGCAGCCCCCAAGGACAGGGTGGGGAGACCCAGTACTTC. This codes for CASSPQGQGGETQYF. Looking up the rest from reference TRBV5-1 and TRBJ2-5 gives the full variable domain: KAGVTQTPRYLIKTRGQQVTLSCSPISGHRSVSWYQQTPGQGLQFLFEYFSETQRNKGNFPGRFSGRQFSNSRSEMNVSTLELGDSALYLCASSPQGQGGETQYFGPGTRLLVL.

The rearrangement links TRBV2 to TRBJ2-3; D is uncertain. This CDR3 spans 11 amino acids. From germline, CDR1 is SNHLY and CDR2 FYNNEI. With 8 bases removed from V and 6 bases from J, the gap between germline ends came to 9 bases. The CDR3 here is CASASFDTQYF. The CDR3 region has the DNA TGTGCCAGCGCCAGTTTTGATACGCAGTATTTT.

The chain uses TRBV20-1 and TRBJ2-1; 7 bases are a match to TRBD2. This CDR3 spans 15 amino acids. The V gene end was trimmed by 1 base and the J gene end by 5 bases; junction bases not matched to a gene: 8. Germline CDR1 is DFQATT and CDR2 is SNEGSKA (reference sequence). CDR3 loop: CSARVMGLWNNEQFF. The CDR3 nucleotides read TGCAGTGCTAGAGTTATGGGACTATGGAACAATGAGCAGTTCTTC.